Detailed here is one T cell receptor beta chain. This record belongs to a study of blood T cell repertoires in COVID-19. Assay used: immunoSEQ multiplex PCR; TCRdb lists only in-frame clones, some missing. In the table there are about 61,000 clones, around 77% of which are singletons. The CDR3 sequence is 14 residues long. V shed 0 bases and J 7 bases; nucleotides not matched to a gene: 6. Per germline, CDR1 SGHDT and CDR2 YYEEEE. The V call is TRBV5-6, the J call TRBJ2-7, with 8 bases identical to TRBD1. The origin of this receptor is a man older than 75 with active or convalescent COVID-19. The source material was peripheral blood. CDR3 loop: CASSLGQGFGEQYF. DNA of the CDR3: TGTGCCAGCAGCTTGGGACAGGGGTTCGGAGAGCAGTACTTC.